This entry lists 29 T cell receptor beta chains sequenced from one sample in a study of OX40 agonist ivuxolimab in advanced cancers. The table came from immunoSEQ multiplex PCR; TCRdb's copy has only in-frame clones and leaves some out. The repertoire includes 65,000 to 90,000 clones, 80% to 95% of them detected once, and 10% sits in the top ten. Material: CD4+ or CD8+ T cells sorted from blood, obtained in a trial of the OX40 agonist ivuxolimab. The origin of the receptors is an adult with an advanced solid tumor such as melanoma, head and neck, liver or kidney cancer.

V is TRBV29-1 and J is TRBJ2-2; maybe TRBD1 (6 bases). This CDR3 is built from 16 residues. Germline lookup yields CDR1 SQVTM and CDR2 ANQGSEA. Trimming took 0 bases from V and 3 from J, leaving 14 bases between them. CDR3 protein: CSVEDLQGRDTGELFF. DNA for the CDR3: TGCAGCGTTGAAGATCTACAGGGAAGGGACACCGGGGAGCTGTTTTTT.

The V and J genes are TRBV5-1 and TRBJ1-1; TRBD1 matches at 9 bases. After removal of 5 bases from V and 1 base from J, the junction contained 6 bases not matched to a gene. The CDR3 loop spans 15 amino acids. Germline-derived CDR1 and CDR2 are SGHRS and YFSETQ. The CDR3 is CASSWTGDPNTEAFF. DNA for the CDR3: TGCGCCAGCAGTTGGACAGGGGACCCGAACACTGAAGCTTTCTTT.

This clone was seen a single time. The J gene is TRBJ2-3, the V gene TRBV30, with 7 bases matching TRBD2. V was clipped by 5 bases and J by 4 bases; unmatched bases: 12. Germline CDR1 GTSNPN, CDR2 SVGIG (reference sequence). The CDR3 runs to 15 residues. The CDR3, as DNA: TGTGCCTGGGGGGGACTGGGGAGCGGGGCAGATACGCAGTATTTT. The encoded protein is CAWGGLGSGADTQYF.

This clone was recorded once. V is TRBV4-2 and J is TRBJ1-1, with unresolved D. CDR1 and CDR2 from the germline V gene are LGHNA and YNFKEQ. V lost 0 bases, J lost 2 bases, and 10 bases lay in between. The CDR3 covers 15 residues. The CDR3 region is CASSQDHSLNTEAFF. DNA for the CDR3: TGTGCCAGCAGCCAAGATCACTCCCTAAACACTGAAGCTTTCTTT.

The chain combines TRBV13 with TRBJ2-3; D unresolved. The CDR3 spans 16 residues. Germline lookup yields CDR1 PRHDT and CDR2 FYEKMQ (reference sequence). Trimming took off 0 bases at V and 1 base at J, with 11 bases between the two ends. CDR3 bases: TGTGCCAGCAGCTTAGGAATCGTTGGGGGCACAGATACGCAGTATTTT. It specifies CASSLGIVGGTDTQYF.

V gene TRBV18 combines with J gene TRBJ2-3, with a tentative D call TRBD2 (6 bases). CDR1 and CDR2 from the germline V gene are KGHSH and LQKENI. Trimming took off 2 bases at V and 2 bases at J, with 17 bases between the two ends. The CDR3 length is 17 residues. The CDR3 DNA reads TGTGCCAGCTCACCAGGGTGGGAGCTAGCGCACACAGATACGCAGTATTTT. This gives the protein CASSPGWELAHTDTQYF.

The J gene is TRBJ1-6, the V gene TRBV7-9, with D tentatively TRBD1 (5 bases). This CDR3 spans 14 amino acids. Trimming removed 2 bases at V and 9 bases at J, with 11 bases between. Germline values: CDR1 SEHNR, CDR2 FQNEAQ (reference sequence). The CDR3 DNA sequence: TGTGCCAGCAGCTTAAATCAGGGAACTTCACCCCTCCACTTT. Translation: CASSLNQGTSPLHF.

The chain couples TRBV28 to TRBJ2-3; 8 nucleotides match TRBD1. This CDR3 comprises 16 residues. V gave up 4 bases and J gave up 2 bases; unmatched junction bases: 8. CDR1 and CDR2 from the germline V gene are MDHEN and SYDVKM. Here the CDR3 reads CASSSLDRVHTDTQYF. CDR3 DNA sequence: TGTGCCAGCAGTTCATTGGACAGGGTCCACACAGATACGCAGTATTTT.

V usage is TRBV5-6 and J usage is TRBJ2-2; D remains unclear. CDR1 is SGHDT and CDR2 is YYEEEE in the germline V gene. The CDR3 is 12 amino acids. V lost 2 bases and J 5 bases, leaving 4 bases between the germline ends. The CDR3, as DNA: TGTGCCAGCAGCTTTGGAACCGGGGAGCTGTTTTTT. Protein sequence: CASSFGTGELFF.

The rearrangement links TRBV27 to TRBJ1-5; D is uncertain. V was trimmed by 4 bases and J by 3 bases, leaving 16 bases between them. CDR1 and CDR2 from the germline V gene are MNHEY and SMNVEV (reference sequence). The CDR3 covers 16 residues. The CDR3, as DNA: TGTGCCAGCAGTTCAATTCCGGACTCGGACAATCAGCCCCAGCATTTT. It is translated as CASSSIPDSDNQPQHF.

The V call is TRBV6-6, the J call TRBJ1-2; TRBD1 matches at 7 bases. CDR1 is MNHNY, CDR2 SVGAGI, per germline (reference sequence). Germline trimming cut 5 bases from V and 8 bases from J; bases unmatched to any gene: 11. This CDR3 contains 14 residues. CDR3 residues: CASSPGQPERGYTF. The CDR3 DNA reads as TGTGCCAGCAGTCCGGGACAGCCCGAGCGGGGCTACACCTTC.

V usage is TRBV6-5 and J usage is TRBJ2-2; D is unclear. The V and J ends lost 0 bases and 6 bases respectively, with 11 bases between them. Germline V gene lookup returns CDR1 MNHEY and CDR2 SVGAGI. CDR3 length: 15 residues. CDR3: CASSYSHVAAGELFF. Written as DNA, the CDR3 is TGTGCCAGCAGTTACTCCCACGTAGCCGCCGGGGAGCTGTTTTTT.

V gene TRBV5-4 combines with J gene TRBJ1-2; 7 bases agree with TRBD1. The ends lost 0 bases at V and 5 bases at J; junction bases unmatched: 13. CDR3 length: 17 residues. The germline V gene has CDR1 SGHNT and CDR2 YYREEE (reference sequence). The CDR3 spells CASSLGAHRGSRYGYTF. CDR3 bases: TGTGCCAGCAGCTTGGGGGCCCACAGGGGAAGTCGGTATGGCTACACCTTC.

The chain joins TRBV7-9 to TRBJ1-1, with 9 bases matching TRBD1. J lost 0 bases, V lost 5 bases, and 13 bases had no gene match. This CDR3 region has 18 residues. Germline CDR1 and CDR2: SEHNR and FQNEAQ (reference sequence). The CDR3 sequence: CASSTTGTGTFMNTEAFF. For the CDR3, the DNA is TGTGCCAGCAGCACTACCGGGACAGGGACCTTCATGAACACTGAAGCTTTCTTT.

The chain recombines TRBV11-2 with TRBJ2-7, with 8 bases fitting TRBD1. The CDR3 length is 15 residues. The germline gives CDR1 SGHAT, CDR2 FQNNGV. J lost 0 bases, V lost 5 bases, and 6 bases had no gene match. DNA for the CDR3: TGTGCCAGCAGCCTGGGACAGGCGAGCTCCTACGAGCAGTACTTC. Protein sequence: CASSLGQASSYEQYF. Drawing the rest from reference TRBV11-2 and TRBJ2-7, the complete variable domain is EAGVAQSPRYKIIEKRQSVAFWCNPISGHATLYWYQQILGQGPKLLIQFQNNGVVDDSQLPKDRFSAERLKGVDSTLKIQPAKLEDSAVYLCASSLGQASSYEQYFGPGTRLTVT.

The chain employs TRBV5-8 and TRBJ2-1, with TRBD1 matching over 7 bases. This CDR3 contains 14 residues. V gave up 9 bases and J gave up 4 bases; unmatched junction bases: 10. CDR1 and CDR2 (germline): SGHTS, YDEGEE. The CDR3 is CATRPGGTYNEQFF. Written as DNA, the CDR3 is TGTGCCACCCGCCCAGGGGGTACTTACAATGAGCAGTTCTTC.

The genes are TRBV6-5 and TRBJ2-7; a possible D gene is TRBD1 (6 bases). V was shortened by 0 bases and J by 3 bases, with 12 bases between the two germline ends. Germline lookup yields CDR1 MNHEY and CDR2 SVGAGI. The CDR3 is made up of 15 amino acids. CDR3 region: CASSYSSGVLYEQYF. CDR3 bases: TGTGCCAGCAGTTACTCATCAGGGGTACTCTACGAGCAGTACTTC.

The chain couples TRBV2 to TRBJ2-4, with D possibly being TRBD2 (6 bases). The CDR3 covers 16 residues. Germline CDR1 reads SNHLY; CDR2 reads FYNNEI. The V end was cut by 6 bases, the J end by 2 bases, with 17 bases between. The CDR3 DNA reads as TGTGCCAGCAGCCGGGGAGCTAGCGAGACCAAAAACATTCAGTACTTC. The encoded protein is CASSRGASETKNIQYF.

V usage is TRBV21-1 and J usage is TRBJ1-2; TRBD1 was called by the table and not checked on the DNA. TRBV21-1 is tagged as a pseudogene. The CDR3 extends over 14 amino acids. The CDR3 region has the DNA TGTGCCAGCAGCCCGGGACAGGGCGACTATGGCTACACCTTC. Translated: CASSPGQGDYGYTF.

The CDR3: CASSRQWADTQYF. The CDR3 region has the DNA TGTGCCAGCAGCCGCCAGTGGGCAGATACGCAGTATTTT. The chain has TRBV6-6 and TRBJ2-3; D ambiguous. CDR3 length: 13 residues. Germline values: CDR1 MNHNY, CDR2 SVGAGI (reference sequence). V was trimmed by 6 bases and J by 4 bases, leaving 11 bases between them.

The chain employs TRBV9 and TRBJ2-3; 7 nucleotides line up with TRBD1. This CDR3 is 17 amino acids long. V was pared by 4 bases and J by 2 bases, with 13 bases of the junction left unmatched. The germline V gene encodes CDR1 SGDLS and CDR2 YYNGEE. The CDR3 DNA follows: TGTGCCAGCAGCAGAATGAGGGACAGCTATTCCACAGATACGCAGTATTTT. Translating gives CASSRMRDSYSTDTQYF.

The chain has TRBV6-7 and TRBJ2-7, with no clear D. TRBV6-7 carries the ORF label, with uncertain function. The CDR3 has 10 amino acids. Trimming left V 3 bases short and J 4 bases short, with 1 base between. The DNA for the CDR3 is TGTGCCAGCAGTTATTACGAGCAGTACTTC. Its protein product is CASSYYEQYF.

This clone was detected once. This chain uses TRBV27 with TRBJ1-1, with D unresolved. The CDR3 runs 14 residues. The V end lost 5 bases, the J end lost 2 bases, and 12 bases lay between the germline ends. CDR1 is MNHEY and CDR2 is SMNVEV in the germline V gene (reference sequence). The chain's CDR3 is CASSLCFYNTEAFF. The DNA for the CDR3 is TGTGCCAGCAGTCTCTGCTTCTACAACACTGAAGCTTTCTTT.

On this clone: The sample contains more than one DNA sequence encoding this CDR3. The CDR3 sequence: CASSGGGWGYTF. CDR3 nucleotide sequence: TGTGCCAGCAGCGGTGGGGGTTGGGGCTACACCTTC. This chain joins TRBV5-6 and TRBJ1-2; D perhaps matches TRBD1 (5 bases). CDR1 and CDR2 (germline): SGHDT, YYEEEE. V was pared by 4 bases and J by 8 bases, with 12 bases between. The length of the CDR3 is 12 residues. Complete variable domain (other parts from reference TRBV5-6 and TRBJ1-2): DAGVTQSPTHLIKTRGQQVTLRCSPKSGHDTVSWYQQALGQGPQFIFQYYEEEERQRGNFPDRFSGHQFPNYSSELNVNALLLGDSALYLCASSGGGWGYTFGSGTRLTVV.

This sequence joins TRBV7-2 and TRBJ1-2; D remains ambiguous. The CDR3 contains 11 residues. Trimming took off 5 bases at V and 4 bases at J, with 5 bases between the two ends. Germline CDR1 and CDR2: SGHTA and FQGNSA. The CDR3: CASSGSYGYTF. The DNA for the CDR3 is TGTGCCAGCAGCGGCAGCTATGGCTACACCTTC.

The V gene is TRBV9, the J gene TRBJ2-5; TRBD2 agrees at 7 bases. Germline V gene sequence: CDR1 SGDLS, CDR2 YYNGEE. The CDR3 totals 16 residues. V lost 0 bases and J lost 5; bases outside the gene matches: 10. CDR3: CASSVGSGAPRETQYF. CDR3 coding DNA: TGTGCCAGCAGCGTAGGGAGCGGGGCTCCCCGGGAGACCCAGTACTTC.

This clone came up a few times. The chain uses TRBV5-1 and TRBJ1-1; D is uncertain. The germline V gene has CDR1 SGHRS and CDR2 YFSETQ. The V gene lost 0 bases and the J gene lost 4 bases, with 7 bases spanning the gap. This CDR3 comprises 13 residues. The CDR3 is CASSLEGSTEAFF. The CDR3 DNA reads as TGCGCCAGCAGCTTGGAAGGCTCCACTGAAGCTTTCTTT.

The chain joins TRBV29-1 to TRBJ2-3; D is uncertain. The V gene's germline CDR1 is SQVTM and CDR2 ANQGSEA. V lost 4 bases and J 3 bases, leaving 5 bases between the germline ends. The CDR3 contains 11 residues. As DNA, the CDR3 is TGCAGCGTTGGAAGGACAGATACGCAGTATTTT. This sequence encodes CSVGRTDTQYF.

The chain has TRBV4-2 and TRBJ2-2; D call uncertain. Looked up from germline, CDR1 is LGHNA and CDR2 is YNFKEQ. This CDR3 has 15 amino acids. V gave up 1 base and J gave up 1 base, with 7 bases separating them. The CDR3 region has the DNA TGTGCCAGCAGCCAAGTGGACGGGAACACCGGGGAGCTGTTTTTT. As protein: CASSQVDGNTGELFF.